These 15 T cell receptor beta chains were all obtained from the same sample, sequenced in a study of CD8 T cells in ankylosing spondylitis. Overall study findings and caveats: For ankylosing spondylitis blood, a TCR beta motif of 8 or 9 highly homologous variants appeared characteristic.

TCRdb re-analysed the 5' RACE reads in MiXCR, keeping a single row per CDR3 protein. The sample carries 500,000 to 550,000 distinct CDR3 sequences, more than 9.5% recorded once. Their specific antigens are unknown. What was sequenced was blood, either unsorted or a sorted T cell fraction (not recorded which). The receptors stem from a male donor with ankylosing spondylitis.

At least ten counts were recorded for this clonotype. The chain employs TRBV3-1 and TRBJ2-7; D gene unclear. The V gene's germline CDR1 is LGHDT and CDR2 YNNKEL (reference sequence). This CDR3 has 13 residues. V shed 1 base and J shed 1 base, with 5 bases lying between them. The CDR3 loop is CASSQAWSYEQYF. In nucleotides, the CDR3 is TGTGCCAGCAGCCAAGCGTGGTCCTACGAGCAGTACTTC.

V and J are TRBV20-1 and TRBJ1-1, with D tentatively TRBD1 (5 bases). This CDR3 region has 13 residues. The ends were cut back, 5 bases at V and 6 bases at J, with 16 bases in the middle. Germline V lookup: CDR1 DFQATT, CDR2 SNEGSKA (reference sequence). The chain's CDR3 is CSARRGRDPEAFF. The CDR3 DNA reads TGCAGTGCTCGCCGGGGAAGGGACCCTGAAGCTTTCTTT.

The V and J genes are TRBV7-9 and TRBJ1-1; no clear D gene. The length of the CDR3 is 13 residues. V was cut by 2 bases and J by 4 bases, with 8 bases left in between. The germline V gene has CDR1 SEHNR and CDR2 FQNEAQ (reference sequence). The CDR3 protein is CASSLRVSTEAFF. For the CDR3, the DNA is TGTGCCAGCAGCTTACGGGTATCCACTGAAGCTTTCTTT.

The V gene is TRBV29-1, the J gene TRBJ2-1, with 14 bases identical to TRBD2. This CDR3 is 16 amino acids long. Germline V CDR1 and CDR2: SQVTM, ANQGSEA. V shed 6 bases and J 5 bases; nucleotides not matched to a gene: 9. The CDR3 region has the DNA TGCAGCGTGGCCGGGACTAGCGGGAGCCCAGACAATGAGCAGTTCTTC. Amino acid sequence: CSVAGTSGSPDNEQFF.

In DNA, the CDR3 is TGTGCCAGCAGCTTAGCCGGGAGCGAGGAGCAGTACTTC. Translated: CASSLAGSEEQYF. The chain links TRBV11-2 to TRBJ2-7; tentatively, D is TRBD2 (6 bases). Germline V gene lookup returns CDR1 SGHAT and CDR2 FQNNGV. V was trimmed by 1 base and J by 7 bases, leaving 11 bases between them. The CDR3 contains 13 residues. The whole variable domain, filled in from reference TRBV11-2 and TRBJ2-7, reads EAGVAQSPRYKIIEKRQSVAFWCNPISGHATLYWYQQILGQGPKLLIQFQNNGVVDDSQLPKDRFSAERLKGVDSTLKIQPAKLEDSAVYLCASSLAGSEEQYFGPGTRLTVT.

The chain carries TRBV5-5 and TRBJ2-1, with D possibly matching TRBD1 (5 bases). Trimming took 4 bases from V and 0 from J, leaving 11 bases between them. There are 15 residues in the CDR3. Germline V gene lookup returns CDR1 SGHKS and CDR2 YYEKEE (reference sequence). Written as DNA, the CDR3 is TGTGCCAGCAGCCGAGGCGACAGCTCCTACAATGAGCAGTTCTTC. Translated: CASSRGDSSYNEQFF. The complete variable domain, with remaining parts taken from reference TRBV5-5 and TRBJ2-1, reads DAGVTQSPTHLIKTRGQQVTLRCSPISGHKSVSWYQQVLGQGPQFIFQYYEKEERGRGNFPDRFSARQFPNYSSELNVNALLLGDSALYLCASSRGDSSYNEQFFGPGTRLTVL.

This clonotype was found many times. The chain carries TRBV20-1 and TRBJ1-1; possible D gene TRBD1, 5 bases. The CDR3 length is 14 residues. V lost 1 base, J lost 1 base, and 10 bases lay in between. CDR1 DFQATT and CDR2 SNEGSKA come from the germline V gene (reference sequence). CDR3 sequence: CSARVPGRNTEAFF. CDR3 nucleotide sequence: TGCAGTGCTAGAGTTCCAGGGCGGAACACTGAAGCTTTCTTT.

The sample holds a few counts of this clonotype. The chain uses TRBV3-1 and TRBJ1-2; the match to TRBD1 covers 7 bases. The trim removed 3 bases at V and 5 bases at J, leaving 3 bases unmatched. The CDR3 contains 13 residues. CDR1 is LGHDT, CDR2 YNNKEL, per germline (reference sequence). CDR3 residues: CASSQNRGYGYTF. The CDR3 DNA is TGTGCCAGCAGCCAGAACAGGGGATATGGCTACACCTTC.

The CDR3 loop is CASSLGAGLGRTNTEAFF. The CDR3 DNA reads TGTGCCAGCAGCTTAGGAGCCGGGTTGGGGCGTACGAACACTGAAGCTTTCTTT. The chain uses TRBV11-2 and TRBJ1-1; weak D call: TRBD1 (5 bases). The V end was cut by 1 base, the J end by 1 base, with 19 bases between. The CDR3 runs 18 residues. CDR1 and CDR2 (germline): SGHAT, FQNNGV.

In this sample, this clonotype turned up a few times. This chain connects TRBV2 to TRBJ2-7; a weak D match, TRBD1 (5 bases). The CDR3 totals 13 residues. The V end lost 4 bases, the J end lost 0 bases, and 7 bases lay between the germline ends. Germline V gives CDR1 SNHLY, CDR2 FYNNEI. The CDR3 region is CASSGTFSYEQYF. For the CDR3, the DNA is TGTGCCAGCAGTGGGACATTCTCCTACGAGCAGTACTTC.

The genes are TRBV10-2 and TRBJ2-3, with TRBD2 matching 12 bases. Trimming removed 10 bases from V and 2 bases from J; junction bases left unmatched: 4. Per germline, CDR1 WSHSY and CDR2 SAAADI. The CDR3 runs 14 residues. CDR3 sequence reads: CATRTSGDTDTQYF. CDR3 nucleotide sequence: TGCGCCACCCGGACTAGCGGGGACACAGATACGCAGTATTTT.

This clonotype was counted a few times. For the CDR3, the DNA is TGTGCCAGCAGCTTGGAAACCGAGGCGTACGCAGATACGCAGTATTTT. Translated: CASSLETEAYADTQYF. The gene calls are TRBV11-2 and TRBJ2-3; the D is unclear. Germline-derived CDR1 and CDR2 are SGHAT and FQNNGV. The CDR3 loop spans 16 amino acids. Trimming took 3 bases from V and 4 from J, leaving 17 bases between them.

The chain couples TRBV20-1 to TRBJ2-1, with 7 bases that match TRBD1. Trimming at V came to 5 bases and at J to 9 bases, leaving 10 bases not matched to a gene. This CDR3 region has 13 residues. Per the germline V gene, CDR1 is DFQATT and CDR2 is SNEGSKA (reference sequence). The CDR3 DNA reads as TGCAGTGCTGACCGGGACAGTCTCGGTGAGCAGTTCTTC. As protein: CSADRDSLGEQFF.

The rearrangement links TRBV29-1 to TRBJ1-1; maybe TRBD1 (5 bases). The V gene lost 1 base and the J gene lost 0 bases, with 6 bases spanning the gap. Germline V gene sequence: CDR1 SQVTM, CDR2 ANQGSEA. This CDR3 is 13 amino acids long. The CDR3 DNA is TGCAGCGTTGAAGGGGACTTGAACACTGAAGCTTTCTTT. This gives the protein CSVEGDLNTEAFF.

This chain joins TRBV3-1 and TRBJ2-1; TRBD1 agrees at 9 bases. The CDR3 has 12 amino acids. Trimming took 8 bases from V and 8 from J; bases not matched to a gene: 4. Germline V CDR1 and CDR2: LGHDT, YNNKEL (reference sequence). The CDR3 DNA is TGTGCCAGCGCGGGACAGGGTTATGAGCAGTTCTTC. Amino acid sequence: CASAGQGYEQFF.